The 13 T cell receptor beta chains below were found in one sample sequenced in a study of long-term antiretroviral therapy in people with HIV. The run of the v3.0 immunoSEQ assay was at survey level. Repertoires were generated with immunoSEQ multiplex PCR, while TCRdb's copy carries only in-frame clones and drops some. The sample lists 30,000 to 40,000 clones; around 74% were seen once. This specimen consisted of unsorted PBMCs, obtained 3 years after starting antiretroviral therapy. These receptors originate from a man between 45 and 60 years old with HIV.

The genes are TRBV12-5 and TRBJ2-2; 8 nucleotides agree with TRBD2. The junction had 14 bases not matched to a gene; V was cut back by 4 bases and J by 4 bases. Germline V lookup: CDR1 LGHNT, CDR2 FRNRAP. The CDR3 runs to 18 residues. CDR3 in DNA: TGTGCTAGTGGTTCTTTGTCGGGGGGGGCCAGTAGCACCGGGGAGCTGTTTTTT. Amino acid sequence: CASGSLSGGASSTGELFF.

The rearrangement joins TRBV2 to TRBJ1-3; D remains unclear. The germline gives CDR1 SNHLY, CDR2 FYNNEI. Trimming took off 6 bases at V and 8 bases at J, with 14 bases between the two ends. This CDR3 has 13 residues. CDR3 region: CASRFQVGDTIYF. The CDR3 bases are TGTGCCAGCAGGTTTCAGGTCGGGGACACCATATATTTT.

The chain is built from TRBV9 and TRBJ2-4, with 8 bases matching TRBD1. The CDR3 is 17 amino acids. The germline V gene has CDR1 SGDLS and CDR2 YYNGEE. V lost 3 bases and J lost 0; bases outside the gene matches: 8. CDR3 nucleotide sequence: TGTGCCAGCAGCGAGATGGACAGGGAATCAGCCAAAAACATTCAGTACTTC. This codes for CASSEMDRESAKNIQYF.

The V and J genes are TRBV19 and TRBJ2-1, with D possibly matching TRBD2 (6 bases). The CDR3 spans 16 residues. Germline V gene sequence: CDR1 LNHDA, CDR2 SQIVND (reference sequence). V was trimmed by 4 bases and J by 1 base, leaving 14 bases between them. The CDR3 DNA is TGTGCCAGTAGTAGGCTAGCGATCGCTTCCTACAATGAGCAGTTCTTC. It specifies CASSRLAIASYNEQFF.

The rearrangement uses TRBV6-1 and TRBJ1-2; TRBD1 matches at 8 bases. V lost 7 bases, J lost 0 bases, and 4 bases stayed unmatched. CDR3 size: 14 residues. CDR1 and CDR2 from the germline V gene are MNHNS and SASEGT. The CDR3 loop reads CASTDRGANYGYTF. The CDR3 DNA reads TGTGCCAGCACCGACAGGGGAGCTAACTATGGCTACACCTTC.

The chain recombines TRBV6-5 with TRBJ2-1; 8 bases are shared with TRBD1. The CDR3 extends over 15 amino acids. V shed 2 bases and J 3 bases; nucleotides not matched to a gene: 3. CDR1 and CDR2 from the germline V gene are MNHEY and SVGAGI. CDR3 DNA sequence: TGTGCCAGCAGTTACGAGACAGGGGACTACAATGAGCAGTTCTTC. This encodes CASSYETGDYNEQFF.

This clone was detected a few times. The chain couples TRBV15 to TRBJ2-7; D is undetermined. Germline CDR1 reads LNHNV; CDR2 reads YYDKDF (reference sequence). V gave up 4 bases and J gave up 5 bases, with 15 bases separating them. The CDR3 contains 14 residues. The CDR3 coding sequence is TGTGCCACCAGCAACCGGGTCCAGCAGGACGAGCAGTACTTC. It specifies CATSNRVQQDEQYF.

The chain carries TRBV5-1 and TRBJ2-5; the D is unclear. The CDR3 has 13 residues. Germline V gene lookup returns CDR1 SGHRS and CDR2 YFSETQ. V lost 1 base, J lost 2 bases, and 6 bases lay in between. This CDR3 is CASSLSSQETQYF. The CDR3 DNA sequence: TGCGCCAGCAGCTTGTCGTCTCAAGAGACCCAGTACTTC.

This clone was counted once. V usage is TRBV2 and J usage is TRBJ2-1, with 9 bases identical to TRBD2. The ends lost 5 bases at V and 7 bases at J; junction bases unmatched: 12. The germline V gene encodes CDR1 SNHLY and CDR2 FYNNEI. The CDR3 has 16 residues. The CDR3 loop is CASSSLAGSLKNEQFF. DNA for the CDR3: TGTGCCAGCAGTTCCCTAGCGGGATCGTTGAAGAATGAGCAGTTCTTC. Full variable domain (outside the CDR3, taken from reference TRBV2 and TRBJ2-1): EPEVTQTPSHQVTQMGQEVILRCVPISNHLYFYWYRQILGQKVEFLVSFYNNEISEKSEIFDDQFSVERPDGSNFTLKIRSTKLEDSAMYFCASSSLAGSLKNEQFFGPGTRLTVL.

This rearrangement joins TRBV6-5 to TRBJ1-2; TRBD1 is a possible D gene (5 bases). The germline gives CDR1 MNHEY, CDR2 SVGAGI. The CDR3 sequence is 13 residues long. Trimming cost V 6 bases and J 8 bases, with 16 bases left between them. The chain's CDR3 is CASRDSPTVGYTF. In DNA, the CDR3 is TGTGCCAGCAGAGATTCACCGACAGTCGGCTACACCTTC.

The chain links TRBV5-1 to TRBJ2-5; TRBD1 matches at 10 bases. V lost 4 bases and J lost 1; bases outside the gene matches: 7. The germline CDR1 and CDR2 sequences are SGHRS and YFSETQ. The CDR3 runs to 16 residues. In DNA form, the CDR3 reads TGCGCCAGCAGCCCCTGGACAGGGGGAATCCAAGAGACCCAGTACTTC. It encodes CASSPWTGGIQETQYF.

The chain is built from TRBV10-2 and TRBJ1-1; D is unresolved. The ends were cut back, 2 bases at V and 10 bases at J, with 8 bases in the middle. Germline lookup yields CDR1 WSHSY and CDR2 SAAADI. This CDR3 is built from 11 residues. CDR3 loop: CASSEKGPAFF. The CDR3 nucleotides are TGCGCCAGCAGTGAGAAAGGTCCAGCTTTCTTT.

The gene calls are TRBV6-1 and TRBJ1-3, with D unresolved. The CDR3 runs 13 residues. The V end lost 6 bases, the J end lost 3 bases, and 9 bases lay between the germline ends. Germline CDR1 MNHNS, CDR2 SASEGT. CDR3: CASRADGGNTIYF. As DNA, the CDR3 is TGTGCCAGCAGGGCGGACGGTGGAAACACCATATATTTT.